This T cell receptor (beta chain) came from a study of preoperative IRX-2 immunotherapy in early breast cancer. CDR1 is GTSNPN, CDR2 SVGIG, per germline (reference sequence). The length of the CDR3 is 11 residues. V lost 2 bases, J lost 9 bases, and 11 bases lay in between. Treatment of the sample: preoperative locoregional IRX-2 cytokine immunotherapy. This phase Ib study tested locoregional IRX-2 cytokine immunotherapy given before surgery. Sequencing used immunoSEQ multiplex PCR; TCRdb keeps in-frame clones, though not all of them. In the table there are thousands of clones, about 69% of which are singletons.

The material sequenced was tumor tissue, taken before IRX-2 immunotherapy. The sequence derives from a human donor with breast cancer. This chain links TRBV30 with TRBJ2-7; D is ambiguous. The chain's CDR3 is CAWSSLLGQYF. In DNA, the CDR3 is TGTGCCTGGAGTAGCCTTCTTGGGCAGTACTTC.